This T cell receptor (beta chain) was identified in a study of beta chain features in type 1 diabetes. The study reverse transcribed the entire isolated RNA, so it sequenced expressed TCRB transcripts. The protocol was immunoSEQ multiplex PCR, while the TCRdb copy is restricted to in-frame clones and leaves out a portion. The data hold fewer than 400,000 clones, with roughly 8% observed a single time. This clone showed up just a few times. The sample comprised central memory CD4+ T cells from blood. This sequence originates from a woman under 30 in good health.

The CDR3 DNA is TGTGCCAGCAGCTTCGTACAGGGGGACGAGCAGTACTTC. Translating gives CASSFVQGDEQYF. This rearrangement joins TRBV7-9 to TRBJ2-5, with 8 bases matching TRBD1. The closer fit of TRBJ2-7 to the DNA end suggests the J call may be wrong. The germline gives CDR1 SEHNR, CDR2 FQNEAQ (reference sequence). The CDR3 is 13 residues long.